Following are 5 T cell receptor beta chains from one sample sequenced in a study of graft-versus-host responses after intestinal transplantation. Measured with immunoSEQ multiplex PCR; TCRdb has only the in-frame clones, and not every one. This repertoire shows some 150,000 clones, over 90% found once; its top ten account for about 0.2%. Which antigens these TCRs recognize remains unknown. The input for sequencing was unstimulated CD4+ T cells sorted from spleen or lymph node cells, taken before intestinal transplant. Receptors were obtained from a human donor who received an intestinal transplant.

The rearrangement uses TRBV19 and TRBJ2-7; TRBD2 matches at 8 bases. This CDR3 comprises 20 residues. Germline V gene lookup returns CDR1 LNHDA and CDR2 SQIVND (reference sequence). V lost 2 bases to trimming and J lost 0 bases; unmatched junction nucleotides: 18. The CDR3 protein is CASSIRYAAGGLPISYEQYF. The DNA of the CDR3 is TGTGCCAGTAGTATAAGGTATGCGGCGGGGGGCCTACCTATCTCCTACGAGCAGTACTTC. Drawing the rest from reference TRBV19 and TRBJ2-7, the complete variable domain is DGGITQSPKYLFRKEGQNVTLSCEQNLNHDAMYWYRQDPGQGLRLIYYSQIVNDFQKGDIAEGYSVSREKKESFPLTVTSAQKNPTAFYLCASSIRYAAGGLPISYEQYFGPGTRLTVT.

This chain links TRBV6-1 with TRBJ1-5; TRBD1 agrees at 9 bases. Per the germline V gene, CDR1 is MNHNS and CDR2 is SASEGT. J lost 4 bases, V lost 4 bases, and 11 bases had no gene match. CDR3 length equals 17 residues. Here the CDR3 reads CASSGGTGYGGNQPQHF. The DNA for the CDR3 is TGTGCCAGCAGTGGGGGGACAGGGTACGGAGGGAATCAGCCCCAGCATTTT.

The CDR3 spells CASFDGTYGYTF. The CDR3 DNA sequence: TGTGCCAGCTTCGACGGGACCTATGGCTACACCTTC. The genes are TRBV6-5 and TRBJ1-2; tentative D call: TRBD1 (5 bases). The V end lost 8 bases, the J end lost 4 bases, and 11 bases lay between the germline ends. Germline values: CDR1 MNHEY, CDR2 SVGAGI. The CDR3 is 12 amino acids.

V gene TRBV7-2 combines with J gene TRBJ1-4; 9 bases line up with TRBD1. The CDR3 is 14 amino acids. Trimming at V came to 5 bases and at J to 8 bases, leaving 6 bases not matched to a gene. Germline V CDR1 and CDR2: SGHTA, FQGNSA. In DNA, the CDR3 is TGTGCCAGCAGCAGCGGGACAGGGTACGAAAAACTGTTTTTT. Protein: CASSSGTGYEKLFF.

The chain recombines TRBV7-9 with TRBJ2-7, with D perhaps matching TRBD1 (7 bases). Between the trimmed V and J ends, which lost 7 bases and 9 bases, there was a span of 13 bases. The CDR3 is 11 residues long. In germline, CDR1 is SEHNR, CDR2 FQNEAQ (reference sequence). The CDR3: CASTPGDRQYF. The CDR3 nucleotides are TGTGCCAGCACCCCGGGGGACAGGCAGTACTTC.